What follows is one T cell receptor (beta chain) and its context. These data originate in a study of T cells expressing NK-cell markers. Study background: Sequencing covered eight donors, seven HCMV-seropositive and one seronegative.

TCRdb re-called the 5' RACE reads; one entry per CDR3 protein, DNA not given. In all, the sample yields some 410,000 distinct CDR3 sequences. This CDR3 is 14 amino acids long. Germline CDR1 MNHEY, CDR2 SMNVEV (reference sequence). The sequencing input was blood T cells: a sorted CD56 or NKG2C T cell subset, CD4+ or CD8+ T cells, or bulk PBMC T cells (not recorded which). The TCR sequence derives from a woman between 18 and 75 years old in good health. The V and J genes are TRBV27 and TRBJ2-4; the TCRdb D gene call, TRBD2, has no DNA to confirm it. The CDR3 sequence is CASSSLRGGNIQYF.